What follows are 16 T cell receptor beta chains derived from one specimen sequenced in a study of CD8+ T cells in alopecia areata. Once RNA had been extracted, it was reverse transcribed into cDNA to act as the sequencing template. The data were produced by immunoSEQ multiplex PCR, yet TCRdb's version contains in-frame clones alone and is incomplete. The sample contains over 100,000 clones, around 56% of which appear only once. The treatment here: oral pan-JAK inhibitor, 5-10 mg twice daily. Material: CD4+ T cells sorted from blood, obtained at week 4, from a patient treated with tofacitinib. The origin of the receptors is a human donor with alopecia areata.

This clone was observed once. The chain employs TRBV5-1 and TRBJ1-2; tentative D call: TRBD1 (5 bases). Germline V CDR1 and CDR2: SGHRS, YFSETQ. Trimming took 2 bases from V and 2 from J, leaving 10 bases between them. The CDR3 length is 14 residues. DNA of the CDR3: TGCGCCAGCAGCTTACTGACAGAGAACTATGGCTACACCTTC. Its translation is CASSLLTENYGYTF.

This clone was found a few times. The chain's CDR3 is CASSRPISGKLFF. CDR3 in DNA: TGTGCCAGCAGCCGCCCCATATCCGGAAAACTGTTTTTT. The chain is built from TRBV14 and TRBJ1-4, with unresolved D. The CDR3 runs 13 residues. Trimming removed 4 bases from V and 10 bases from J, with 13 bases in between. In germline, CDR1 is SGHDN, CDR2 FVKESK.

The J gene is TRBJ1-1, the V gene TRBV6-5, with D possibly TRBD1 on 5 matching bases. Germline V CDR1 and CDR2: MNHEY, SVGAGI. The CDR3 length is 14 residues. With 6 bases removed from V and 5 bases from J, the gap between germline ends came to 16 bases. CDR3 loop: CASSQWGGGTEAFF. CDR3 DNA: TGTGCCAGCAGCCAATGGGGCGGGGGAACTGAAGCTTTCTTT.

The gene calls are TRBV5-6 and TRBJ1-3, with D maybe TRBD1 (6 bases). Trimming shortened V by 3 bases and J by 4 bases, and 8 bases separated the two germline ends. From germline, CDR1 is SGHDT and CDR2 YYEEEE. The CDR3 spans 13 residues. Here the CDR3 DNA reads TGTGCCAGCAGCTCGGGACAAGGAAACACCATATATTTT. Translating it yields CASSSGQGNTIYF.

The chain links TRBV5-1 to TRBJ2-6, with TRBD1 matching 9 bases. Germline CDR1 is SGHRS and CDR2 is YFSETQ. Germline trimming cut 1 base from V and 1 base from J; bases unmatched to any gene: 6. This CDR3 contains 18 residues. CDR3 protein: CASSLTRDRASGANVLTF. The CDR3 DNA sequence: TGCGCCAGCAGCTTGACTCGGGACAGGGCGTCTGGGGCCAACGTCCTGACTTTC.

This chain links TRBV29-1 with TRBJ1-1; D possibly corresponds to TRBD1 (6 bases). Trimming removed 3 bases at V and 2 bases at J, with 10 bases between. The CDR3 is 13 amino acids. Germline V CDR1 and CDR2: SQVTM, ANQGSEA. CDR3 sequence reads: CSVEQGTNTEAFF. CDR3 bases: TGCAGCGTTGAGCAGGGGACAAACACTGAAGCTTTCTTT. Filled out from reference TRBV29-1 and TRBJ1-1, the complete variable domain reads SAVISQKPSRDICQRGTSLTIQCQVDSQVTMMFWYRQQPGQSLTLIATANQGSEATYESGFVIDKFPISRPNLTFSTLTVSNMSPEDSSIYLCSVEQGTNTEAFFGQGTRLTVV.

The V call is TRBV5-1, the J call TRBJ1-2; TRBD1 might be the D (6 bases). This CDR3 comprises 15 residues. Trimming removed 1 base at V and 0 bases at J, with 10 bases between. Germline V CDR1 and CDR2: SGHRS, YFSETQ. The CDR3 DNA reads as TGCGCCAGCAGCTTGCGGGACATCTCTAACTATGGCTACACCTTC. Amino acid sequence: CASSLRDISNYGYTF.

The chain recombines TRBV20-1 with TRBJ2-1; D not certain. From germline, CDR1 is DFQATT and CDR2 SNEGSKA (reference sequence). Trimming took off 5 bases at V and 7 bases at J, with 6 bases between the two ends. This CDR3 contains 10 residues. The CDR3 region has the DNA TGCAGTGCTCGGCAAAATGAGCAGTTCTTC. The encoded protein is CSARQNEQFF.

The chain couples TRBV2 to TRBJ2-1; TRBD2 agrees at 11 bases. Germline CDR1 is SNHLY and CDR2 is FYNNEI. Trimming took 5 bases from V and 7 from J; bases not matched to a gene: 7. The CDR3 consists of 15 residues. The CDR3 protein is CASSPLAGALNEQFF. CDR3 sequence (DNA): TGTGCCAGCAGTCCACTAGCGGGAGCATTAAATGAGCAGTTCTTC.

The rearrangement joins TRBV18 to TRBJ1-2; perhaps TRBD1 as D (5 bases). CDR3 length equals 15 residues. Between the trimmed V and J ends, which lost 1 base and 3 bases, there was a span of 12 bases. Germline CDR1 is KGHSH and CDR2 is LQKENI. The CDR3 region has the DNA TGTGCCAGCTCACCACTCAGGGTTCGCGACTATGGCTACACCTTC. It translates to CASSPLRVRDYGYTF.

V is TRBV29-1 and J is TRBJ2-2; 8 bases align to TRBD1. The germline V gene has CDR1 SQVTM and CDR2 ANQGSEA. CDR3 length: 14 amino acids. Trimming cost V 2 bases and J 5 bases; bases outside gene matches: 4. The CDR3 protein is CSVERQGATGELFF. The CDR3 region has the DNA TGCAGCGTTGAAAGGCAGGGGGCAACCGGGGAGCTGTTTTTT.

Here the CDR3 DNA reads TGCGCCAGCAGCCAAGACCGCTCCCAGGGCTACACCTTC. Its protein is CASSQDRSQGYTF. The rearrangement joins TRBV4-1 to TRBJ1-2; D uncertain. Germline V gene data show CDR1 as MGHRA and CDR2 as YSYEKL. The ends were cut back, 0 bases at V and 8 bases at J, with 10 bases in the middle. The CDR3 length is 13 residues.

The chain carries TRBV5-1 and TRBJ2-3; TRBD1 matches at 7 bases. This CDR3 contains 17 residues. The V gene's germline CDR1 is SGHRS and CDR2 YFSETQ. J gave up 4 bases and V 2 bases, and 13 bases lay outside the gene matches. The CDR3 spells CASSFDKGAFGADTQYF. The DNA for the CDR3 is TGCGCCAGCAGCTTCGACAAGGGGGCATTTGGAGCAGATACGCAGTATTTT.

The J gene is TRBJ1-5, the V gene TRBV6-1, with D unclear. Germline V gene lookup returns CDR1 MNHNS and CDR2 SASEGT. This CDR3 comprises 12 residues. With 6 bases removed from V and 7 bases from J, the gap between germline ends came to 10 bases. Here the CDR3 DNA reads TGTGCCAGCAGCCAGTCCGGCCAGCCCCAGCATTTT. This sequence encodes CASSQSGQPQHF.

This clone occurred a few times. The chain is built from TRBV5-4 and TRBJ1-3; D not certain. Trimming removed 4 bases from V and 0 bases from J, with 8 bases in between. Germline lookup yields CDR1 SGHNT and CDR2 YYREEE (reference sequence). The CDR3 is 14 residues long. The CDR3 region has the DNA TGTGCCAGCAGCCCTGGGCACTCTGGAAACACCATATATTTT. Amino acids: CASSPGHSGNTIYF.

The chain employs TRBV29-1 and TRBJ2-7; D is possibly TRBD1 (6 bases). CDR3 size: 12 residues. Trimming cost V 5 bases and J 0 bases, with 8 bases left between them. The germline gives CDR1 SQVTM, CDR2 ANQGSEA. CDR3 amino acids: CSVKGGSYEQYF. In DNA, the CDR3 is TGCAGCGTTAAAGGGGGCTCCTACGAGCAGTACTTC.